What follows are 26 T cell receptor beta chains derived from one specimen sequenced in a study of blood T cell repertoires in COVID-19. Measured with immunoSEQ multiplex PCR; TCRdb has only the in-frame clones, and not every one. Here the sample spans 220,000 or so clones, 85% to 90% being singletons. The sequenced sample consisted of PBMCs or T cells enriched from blood (not recorded which). The receptor set was obtained from a woman aged 45-65 years with acute COVID-19.

The chain is built from TRBV7-9 and TRBJ2-3; D is possibly TRBD2 (6 bases). With 4 bases removed from V and 1 base from J, the gap between germline ends came to 12 bases. The germline V gene encodes CDR1 SEHNR and CDR2 FQNEAQ (reference sequence). This CDR3 has 15 residues. CDR3 sequence: CASSSAEGGTDTQYF. In DNA, the CDR3 is TGTGCCAGCAGCTCAGCGGAGGGTGGCACAGATACGCAGTATTTT.

The gene calls are TRBV7-9 and TRBJ2-5; 13 positions agree with TRBD2. This CDR3 has 16 amino acids. CDR1 SEHNR and CDR2 FQNEAQ come from the germline V gene (reference sequence). V gave up 6 bases and J gave up 5 bases; unmatched junction bases: 9. CDR3 region: CASSARLAGGWETQYF. DNA of the CDR3: TGTGCCAGCAGTGCCCGACTAGCGGGAGGTTGGGAGACCCAGTACTTC.

V is TRBV27 and J is TRBJ2-5; unclear D gene. CDR3 length: 13 amino acids. The V end was cut by 2 bases, the J end by 2 bases, with 6 bases between. CDR1 and CDR2 (germline): MNHEY, SMNVEV (reference sequence). CDR3 loop: CASSLRTQETQYF. CDR3 coding DNA: TGTGCCAGCAGTTTACGAACTCAAGAGACCCAGTACTTC.

The rearrangement links TRBV27 to TRBJ2-7; the D gene is possibly TRBD2 (5 bases). Germline CDR1 and CDR2: MNHEY and SMNVEV (reference sequence). The CDR3 loop spans 12 amino acids. The CDR3 protein is CATRRGNHEQYF. The CDR3 nucleotides read TGTGCAACCCGTCGGGGTAACCACGAGCAGTACTTC.

This rearrangement joins TRBV6-5 to TRBJ1-2; D perhaps matches TRBD1 (5 bases). From germline, CDR1 is MNHEY and CDR2 SVGAGI. Trimming removed 3 bases from V and 5 bases from J, with 19 bases in between. The CDR3 runs to 16 residues. The CDR3 sequence is CASSYVRNRLEYGYTF. The CDR3 DNA sequence: TGTGCCAGCAGTTATGTGCGGAACAGGCTAGAGTATGGCTACACCTTC.

This clone appeared a few times. The chain employs TRBV5-4 and TRBJ1-4; 8 bases align to TRBD1. The V gene's germline CDR1 is SGHNT and CDR2 YYREEE (reference sequence). With 0 bases clipped from V and 7 bases from J, the junction kept 5 bases outside the gene matches. The CDR3 runs 15 residues. The CDR3 coding sequence is TGTGCCAGCAGCTTGGCCGGGACAGGAGGTGAAAAACTGTTTTTT. Its protein is CASSLAGTGGEKLFF. Looking up the rest from reference TRBV5-4 and TRBJ1-4 gives the full variable domain: ETGVTQSPTHLIKTRGQQVTLRCSSQSGHNTVSWYQQALGQGPQFIFQYYREEENGRGNFPPRFSGLQFPNYSSELNVNALELDDSALYLCASSLAGTGGEKLFFGSGTQLSVL.

The chain links TRBV27 to TRBJ2-1, with 10 bases aligning to TRBD2. This CDR3 is 14 amino acids long. V was pared by 6 bases and J by 7 bases, with 6 bases of the junction left unmatched. Germline assignment: CDR1 MNHEY and CDR2 SMNVEV (reference sequence). This chain's CDR3 is CASRSSGGRNEQFF. In nucleotides, the CDR3 is TGTGCCAGCAGAAGTAGCGGGGGGAGGAATGAGCAGTTCTTC.

V gene TRBV28 combines with J gene TRBJ2-3, with D unclear. CDR3 size: 15 residues. From germline, CDR1 is MDHEN and CDR2 SYDVKM. The V and J ends lost 6 bases and 2 bases respectively, with 15 bases between them. The CDR3 nucleotides read TGTGCCAGCAGCCCGACATACACCCCCACAGATACGCAGTATTTT. Its translation: CASSPTYTPTDTQYF.

J is TRBJ1-1 and V is TRBV6-5, with 10 bases aligning to TRBD1. J lost 5 bases, V lost 2 bases, and 8 bases had no gene match. The CDR3 sequence is 16 residues long. The germline V gene has CDR1 MNHEY and CDR2 SVGAGI. The CDR3 DNA reads as TGTGCCAGCAGTTACGGCCCCGGACAGGGGGAGACTGAAGCTTTCTTT. This translates into CASSYGPGQGETEAFF.

The chain couples TRBV27 to TRBJ2-1, with D unclear. The V end was cut by 5 bases, the J end by 4 bases, with 12 bases between. Germline CDR1 MNHEY, CDR2 SMNVEV (reference sequence). The CDR3 totals 14 residues. CDR3 sequence: CASSVATDYNEQFF. Here the CDR3 DNA reads TGTGCCAGCAGTGTGGCAACAGATTACAATGAGCAGTTCTTC.

This chain joins TRBV30 and TRBJ2-3; possible D gene TRBD2, 6 bases. Germline V gene data show CDR1 as GTSNPN and CDR2 as SVGIG (reference sequence). Trimming removed 2 bases from V and 7 bases from J, with 10 bases in between. The CDR3 is 12 amino acids. The CDR3 DNA reads TGTGCCTGGAGTCCCACTAGCTATACGCAGTATTTT. It codes for CAWSPTSYTQYF.

The CDR3 region is CASSLTKDTYYGYTF. CDR3 nucleotides: TGTGCCAGCAGTTTAACCAAGGACACATACTATGGCTACACCTTC. This chain connects TRBV27 to TRBJ1-2; possibly TRBD1 for D (5 bases). There are 15 residues in the CDR3. V shed 2 bases and J shed 3 bases, with 13 bases lying between them. Germline V gives CDR1 MNHEY, CDR2 SMNVEV (reference sequence).

This clone has only a few counts. V gene TRBV6-5 combines with J gene TRBJ1-5; D unclear. Germline assignment: CDR1 MNHEY and CDR2 SVGAGI. V lost 0 bases and J 0 bases, leaving 3 bases between the germline ends. This CDR3 contains 14 residues. The CDR3 region has the DNA TGTGCCAGCAGTTACTCCTATAGCAATCAGCCCCAGCATTTT. This translates into CASSYSYSNQPQHF.

This clone appeared once. V usage is TRBV19 and J usage is TRBJ1-2; no clear D gene. Trimming shortened V by 7 bases and J by 5 bases, and 8 bases separated the two germline ends. Germline CDR1 is LNHDA and CDR2 is SQIVND (reference sequence). This CDR3 region has 11 residues. The CDR3 DNA sequence: TGTGCCAGTAATTATTTTTATGGCTACACCTTC. Translating gives CASNYFYGYTF.

The chain couples TRBV5-4 to TRBJ1-1; no definite D call. Germline V CDR1 and CDR2: SGHNT, YYREEE (reference sequence). This CDR3 has 14 amino acids. Trimming removed 0 bases from V and 3 bases from J, with 9 bases in between. This CDR3 is CASSLGIEYTEAFF. CDR3 in DNA: TGTGCCAGCAGCTTGGGCATTGAGTACACTGAAGCTTTCTTT.

The gene calls are TRBV6-2 or TRBV6-3 and TRBJ2-5; TRBD1 matches at 9 bases. The CDR3 is made up of 16 amino acids. CDR1 is MNHEY and CDR2 is SVGEGT in the germline V gene. With 4 bases clipped from V and 4 bases from J, the junction kept 10 bases outside the gene matches. The CDR3 is CASSSPGTGFGETQYF. In DNA, the CDR3 is TGTGCCAGCAGTTCTCCCGGGACAGGGTTTGGAGAGACCCAGTACTTC.

The chain combines TRBV29-1 with TRBJ1-2; D might be TRBD1 (5 bases). The V gene lost 3 bases and the J gene lost 0 bases, with 20 bases spanning the gap. The CDR3 is made up of 17 amino acids. Per the germline V gene, CDR1 is SQVTM and CDR2 is ANQGSEA. The CDR3 sequence is CSVDPLEWGVTNYGYTF. CDR3 bases: TGCAGCGTTGACCCTCTTGAGTGGGGGGTTACTAACTATGGCTACACCTTC.

The gene calls are TRBV5-1 and TRBJ1-2; TRBD1 aligns across 10 bases. V lost 0 bases and J lost 2; bases outside the gene matches: 1. CDR1 is SGHRS, CDR2 YFSETQ, per germline. The CDR3 spans 15 residues. Here the CDR3 DNA reads TGCGCCAGCAGCTTGGGACAGGGGGCGAACTATGGCTACACCTTC. It yields the protein CASSLGQGANYGYTF. Filled out from reference TRBV5-1 and TRBJ1-2, the complete variable domain reads KAGVTQTPRYLIKTRGQQVTLSCSPISGHRSVSWYQQTPGQGLQFLFEYFSETQRNKGNFPGRFSGRQFSNSRSEMNVSTLELGDSALYLCASSLGQGANYGYTFGSGTRLTVV.

There are many counts of this clone. Distinct nucleotide sequences in the sample also encode this CDR3. The V gene is TRBV12-3 or TRBV12-4, the J gene TRBJ2-1; a weak D match, TRBD2 (6 bases). This CDR3 region has 13 residues. With 6 bases removed from V and 9 bases from J, the gap between germline ends came to 15 bases. The DNA for the CDR3 is TGTGCCAGCAGCTTGGACCCCGGGGGTGAGCAGTTCTTC. It yields the protein CASSLDPGGEQFF.

V and J are TRBV7-3 and TRBJ2-1; possibly TRBD2 for D (6 bases). The CDR3 contains 14 residues. V was clipped by 4 bases and J by 7 bases, with 14 bases between them. The germline CDR1 and CDR2 sequences are SGHTA and FQGTGA. Here the CDR3 reads CASSSLTSHNEQFF. CDR3 coding DNA: TGTGCCAGCAGCTCCCTGACTAGTCATAATGAGCAGTTCTTC.

The chain employs TRBV7-8 and TRBJ1-1, with 10 bases aligning to TRBD1. CDR1 is SGHVS, CDR2 FQNEAQ, per germline. Trimming took 5 bases from V and 0 from J; bases not matched to a gene: 9. The CDR3 is 17 amino acids. Written as DNA, the CDR3 is TGTGCCAGCAGCGCCGTCCCGGGACAGGGGATGAACACTGAAGCTTTCTTT. This codes for CASSAVPGQGMNTEAFF.

The V call is TRBV7-8, the J call TRBJ1-2; possible D gene TRBD1, 5 bases. CDR1 and CDR2 (germline): SGHVS, FQNEAQ. The germline V and J ends were trimmed by 1 base and 3 bases, with 12 bases remaining between them. This CDR3 region has 15 residues. In nucleotides, the CDR3 is TGTGCCAGCAGCTTAGGGGCAGGGAAGTACTATGGCTACACCTTC. As protein: CASSLGAGKYYGYTF.

The CDR3 sequence: CASSSGTSEQYF. In nucleotides, the CDR3 is TGTGCCAGCAGTTCCGGGACTAGCGAGCAGTACTTC. The J gene is TRBJ2-7, the V gene TRBV28; 8 bases are shared with TRBD2. The CDR3 spans 12 residues. CDR1 and CDR2 from the germline V gene are MDHEN and SYDVKM. The V and J ends lost 4 bases and 6 bases, in that order; junction bases with no gene match: 2.

CDR3 loop: CASRILQGPNEKLFF. The DNA for the CDR3 is TGTGCCAGCAGGATCCTACAGGGCCCAAACGAAAAACTGTTTTTT. The rearrangement joins TRBV6-5 to TRBJ1-4, with D tentatively TRBD1 (6 bases). The CDR3 covers 15 residues. The germline V gene has CDR1 MNHEY and CDR2 SVGAGI. The V gene lost 6 bases and the J gene lost 8 bases, with 19 bases spanning the gap.

The V call is TRBV7-2, the J call TRBJ2-1; a weak D match, TRBD2 (6 bases). From germline, CDR1 is SGHTA and CDR2 FQGNSA. The CDR3 has 14 residues. Trimming pared 4 bases from V and 10 bases from J, leaving 17 bases between. The CDR3 is CASSSQVGTGEQFF. DNA of the CDR3: TGTGCCAGCAGCTCTCAGGTGGGGACTGGCGAGCAGTTCTTC.

The chain combines TRBV9 with TRBJ1-3; possibly TRBD1 for D (6 bases). This CDR3 spans 14 amino acids. From germline, CDR1 is SGDLS and CDR2 YYNGEE. V shed 3 bases and J shed 5 bases, with 12 bases lying between them. The CDR3 loop reads CASSGQVARNTIYF. The CDR3 coding sequence is TGTGCCAGCAGCGGACAGGTGGCTCGAAACACCATATATTTT.